The rows below give T cell receptor beta chains drawn from one sample of a study of T-cell memory formation after mild COVID-19. Each CDR3 protein is one row after TCRdb ran MiXCR on the 5' RACE reads. The sample yields around 300,000 distinct CDR3 sequences, roughly 13% seen once. Sequenced material: PBMCs or a T cell subset sorted from them (not recorded which). The origin of the receptors is a man between 18 and 29 years old who had mild COVID-19 (a few samples of this study predate the infection). Cell type and time point are not known. The CDR3 runs from the conserved cysteine through the conserved F or W. The D gene is left open where the match is weak. Size values are once, few and many counts, or a class for expanded clones, and some rows have none.

>.|TRBJ2-1|TRBV24-1|.
CATSDSGRGDNEQFF
TGTGCCACCAGTGATTCCGGACGGGGAGATAATGAGCAGTTCTTC
>.|TRBJ2-5|TRBV9|.
CASSVGDQETQYF
TGTGCCAGCAGCGTGGGGGATCAAGAGACCCAGTACTTC
>TRBD2|TRBJ2-3|TRBV7-3|many
CASKVSGGVGDTQYF
TGTGCCAGCAAGGTTTCCGGGGGGGTGGGAGATACGCAGTATTTT
>TRBD1|TRBJ1-6|TRBV7-2|many
CASSPLQGARGPLHF
TGTGCCAGCAGCCCCCTGCAGGGGGCGAGGGGACCCCTCCACTTT
>.|TRBJ2-3|TRBV5-1|many
CASSLYGADTQYF
TGCGCCAGCAGCCTCTATGGGGCAGATACGCAGTATTTT
>.|TRBJ2-4|TRBV4-2|few
CASSQGILAFQYF
TGTGCCAGCAGCCAGGGGATTCTCGCGTTTCAGTACTTC
>TRBD2|TRBJ2-3|TRBV20-1|.
CRGTSGGLSTDTQYF
TGCAGAGGGACTAGCGGGGGCCTTAGCACAGATACGCAGTATTTT
>TRBD2|TRBJ2-3|TRBV11-2|few
CASSKPPGLALLDTQYF
TGTGCCAGCAGTAAACCGCCGGGACTAGCGCTTCTAGATACGCAGTATTTT
>.|TRBJ2-2|TRBV12-3/TRBV12-4|.
CASSPGHTGELFF
TGTGCCAGCAGCCCGGGGCACACCGGGGAGCTGTTTTTT
>.|TRBJ1-6|TRBV7-2|.
CASSLGGRATSANSPLHF
TGTGCCAGCAGCTTAGGGGGCAGGGCCACCTCTGCCAATTCACCCCTCCACTTT
>.|TRBJ1-6|TRBV9|few
CASSVAGYGGVSPLHF
TGTGCCAGCAGCGTAGCTGGTTACGGGGGTGTTTCACCCCTCCACTTT
>.|TRBJ1-5|TRBV28|.
CASSLLPHQPQHF
TGTGCCAGCAGTTTATTACCCCACCAGCCCCAGCATTTT
>.|TRBJ1-2|TRBV2|few
CASSPLDRIGSSSYGYTF
TGTGCCAGCAGTCCTCTCGATAGGATTGGGTCTTCTTCGTATGGCTACACCTTC
>TRBD2|TRBJ2-5|TRBV13|.
CASSRSGGAPYF
TGTGCCAGCAGCCGGAGCGGGGGGGCCCCGTACTTC
>TRBD1|TRBJ1-5|TRBV7-9|.
CASSSTDRGLDQPQHF
TGTGCCAGCAGCTCCACTGACAGGGGGCTAGATCAGCCCCAGCATTTT
>TRBD1|TRBJ2-2|TRBV7-6|.
CASSPGQGGVGELFF
TGTGCCAGCAGCCCCGGACAGGGGGGGGTCGGGGAGCTGTTTTTT
>.|TRBJ1-3|TRBV4-3|few
CASSQDHQGNTIYF
TGCGCCAGCAGCCAAGATCATCAAGGAAACACCATATATTTT
>.|TRBJ2-3|TRBV12-3/TRBV12-4|.
CASTPRWGGDNGDTQYF
TGTGCCAGCACACCCCGGTGGGGAGGGGACAATGGAGATACGCAGTATTTT
>.|TRBJ1-4|TRBV2|.
CASRTGVYEKLFF
TGTGCCAGCAGGACCGGGGTGTACGAAAAACTGTTTTTT
>.|TRBJ2-5|TRBV7-9|few
CASSLKIEGETQYF
TGTGCCAGCAGCTTAAAGATCGAAGGGGAGACCCAGTACTTC
>.|TRBJ2-7|TRBV20-1|.
CSARPQDRQGVPEQYF
TGCAGTGCTAGACCCCAAGACAGGCAAGGTGTTCCCGAGCAGTACTTC
>TRBD1|TRBJ2-2|TRBV5-1|few
CASSRGTGVGELFF
TGCGCCAGCAGCCGCGGGACAGGAGTCGGGGAGCTGTTTTTT
>.|TRBJ1-5|TRBV9|.
CASSEGYNQPQHF
TGTGCCAGCAGTGAGGGGTACAATCAGCCCCAGCATTTT
>.|TRBJ2-7|TRBV6-5|.
CASRAVRLAYEQYF
TGTGCCAGCAGAGCGGTCCGGTTAGCCTACGAGCAGTACTTC
>.|TRBJ2-7|TRBV5-1|.
CASSGRGEQYF
TGCGCCAGCAGCGGCAGGGGCGAGCAGTACTTC
>TRBD2|TRBJ2-5|TRBV7-2|few
CASSLPLLLADQETQYF
TGTGCCAGCAGCTTACCCCTCCTACTAGCGGATCAAGAGACCCAGTACTTC
>.|TRBJ1-1|TRBV5-4|many
CASSTMGDGNTEAFF
TGTGCCAGCAGCACCATGGGGGACGGGAACACTGAAGCTTTCTTT
>.|TRBJ1-1|TRBV7-9|few
CASSFALQSREAFF
TGTGCCAGCAGCTTCGCTCTTCAGTCTAGGGAAGCTTTCTTT
>TRBD1|TRBJ1-2|TRBV7-9|.
CASSLARTGGAGYGYTF
TGTGCCAGCAGCTTGGCCAGGACAGGGGGCGCGGGGTATGGCTACACCTTC
>.|TRBJ2-4|TRBV5-1|few
CASSFGGEKNIQYF
TGCGCCAGCAGCTTTGGAGGGGAGAAAAACATTCAGTACTTC
>.|TRBJ2-2|TRBV5-1|.
CASGAGNTGELFF
TGCGCCAGCGGCGCGGGGAACACCGGGGAGCTGTTTTTT
>.|TRBJ2-1|TRBV18|.
CASSSTGGGYNEQFF
TGTGCCAGCTCATCCACGGGGGGCGGCTACAATGAGCAGTTCTTC
>.|TRBJ2-1|TRBV13|many
CASSFRGYGGPYNEQFF
TGTGCCAGCAGCTTTAGGGGGTATGGGGGACCTTACAATGAGCAGTTCTTC
>TRBD2|TRBJ2-3|TRBV20-1|.
CSAPLAGGADTQYF
TGCAGTGCTCCACTAGCGGGGGGGGCAGATACGCAGTATTTT
>.|TRBJ2-3|TRBV20-1|.
CSARDSLGLDTQYF
TGCAGTGCTAGAGATAGTCTAGGCCTAGATACGCAGTATTTT
>.|TRBJ1-1|TRBV20-1|.
CSARGPLNTEAFF
TGCAGTGCCCGGGGGCCCCTGAACACTGAAGCTTTCTTT
>TRBD1|TRBJ2-2|TRBV9|few
CASSVGTGGGELFF
TGTGCCAGCAGCGTAGGGACAGGGGGCGGGGAGCTGTTTTTT
>.|TRBJ2-3|TRBV7-9|.
CASPSPSTDTQYF
TGTGCCAGCCCTAGCCCTAGCACAGATACGCAGTATTTT
>.|TRBJ2-1|TRBV12-3/TRBV12-4|few
CASSLAVTGDRFF
TGTGCCAGCAGTTTAGCGGTGACAGGCGACCGGTTCTTC
>.|TRBJ1-2|TRBV12-3/TRBV12-4|.
CASSFLGYGYTF
TGTGCCAGCAGTTTCCTAGGGTATGGCTACACCTTC
>TRBD1|TRBJ1-1|TRBV19|.
CASSIADRVATEAFF
TGTGCCAGTAGTATCGCGGACAGGGTGGCCACTGAAGCTTTCTTT